Shown below are 32 T cell receptor beta chains from a single sample sequenced in a study of CD8 T cells in ankylosing spondylitis. TCRdb recomputed calls from the 5' RACE reads with MiXCR, one row per CDR3 protein. The sample contains approximately 550,000 distinct CDR3 sequences, approximately 12% of which appear only once. The study, taken as a whole, reports: It appeared that ankylosing spondylitis blood was characterized by a TCR beta motif of roughly 8 highly homologous variants.

The antigens of these receptors remain unknown. Sequencing was performed on blood, either unsorted or a sorted T cell fraction (not recorded which). The receptor set was obtained from a male donor with ankylosing spondylitis.

This clonotype has a count of ten or more. The chain recombines TRBV12-3 or TRBV12-4 with TRBJ2-1; 9 bases line up with TRBD1. The length of the CDR3 is 16 residues. With V trimmed by 6 bases and J by 0 bases, 6 bases remained unmatched. The CDR3 DNA follows: TGTGCCAGCAGACGACCGACAGGGGGCTCCTACAATGAGCAGTTCTTC. Protein: CASRRPTGGSYNEQFF.

The table lists this clonotype with a few counts. The rearrangement uses TRBV7-8 and TRBJ2-5, with D possibly called TRBD1 or TRBD2 (6 bases each). V was pared by 5 bases and J by 1 base, with 14 bases between. The CDR3 is made up of 15 amino acids. The germline CDR1 and CDR2 sequences are SGHVS and FQNEAQ. The DNA for the CDR3 is TGTGCCAGCAGCCGAAGGGGGGCGGTCCAAGAGACCCAGTACTTC. As protein: CASSRRGAVQETQYF.

This clonotype was seen a handful of times. As DNA, the CDR3 is TGTGCCAGCAGCCAGAGACTAGCGGGAGGACTCTCTGGGGCCAACGTCCTGACTTTC. Its translation is CASSQRLAGGLSGANVLTF. This chain uses TRBV3-1 with TRBJ2-6, with 13 bases identical to TRBD2. The germline V gene encodes CDR1 LGHDT and CDR2 YNNKEL (reference sequence). The junction had 5 bases not matched to a gene; V was cut back by 3 bases and J by 0 bases. This CDR3 spans 19 amino acids.

This rearrangement joins TRBV20-1 to TRBJ2-1, with unresolved D. Germline V gene lookup returns CDR1 DFQATT and CDR2 SNEGSKA (reference sequence). The CDR3 spans 12 residues. The V end lost 6 bases, the J end lost 7 bases, and 13 bases lay between the germline ends. The CDR3 protein is CSAKGFGNEQFF. CDR3 DNA sequence: TGCAGTGCGAAAGGCTTCGGGAATGAGCAGTTCTTC.

This clonotype occurred many times. A read error may produce the germline difference seen at one junction end. V and J are TRBV12-3 or TRBV12-4 and TRBJ2-2; weak D call: TRBD1 (6 bases). The CDR3 totals 16 residues. CDR3 protein: CASSSQRQVGAGELFF. CDR3 nucleotides: TGTGCCAGCAGTTCCCAGAGACAGGTGGGAGCCGGGGAGTTGTTTTTT.

This clonotype occurred a few times. The gene calls are TRBV20-1 and TRBJ2-6; the D is unclear. The V end was cut by 5 bases, the J end by 0 bases, with 14 bases between. This CDR3 has 16 amino acids. Germline V gene data show CDR1 as DFQATT and CDR2 as SNEGSKA (reference sequence). The CDR3 spells CSAGLEFNSGANVLTF. In DNA form, the CDR3 reads TGCAGTGCTGGGCTGGAGTTCAACTCTGGGGCCAACGTCCTGACTTTC.

The chain is built from TRBV6-6 and TRBJ1-1; possible D gene TRBD1, 5 bases. Deletions cut 2 bases from V and 8 bases from J, with 12 bases between. The CDR3 is 13 residues long. Germline V CDR1 and CDR2: MNHNY, SVGAGI (reference sequence). In DNA form, the CDR3 reads TGTGCCAGCAGTTACCCCCTGGGGGGGGAAGCTTTCTTT. It codes for CASSYPLGGEAFF.

This clonotype was seen a handful of times. The chain recombines TRBV20-1 with TRBJ2-3, with 7 bases that match TRBD2. The CDR3 loop spans 17 amino acids. V lost 3 bases, J lost 3 bases, and 15 bases stayed unmatched. Germline-derived CDR1 and CDR2 are DFQATT and SNEGSKA (reference sequence). Here the CDR3 DNA reads TGCAGTGCTAGTTCTGGTCCGCGGGGGATGCGGACAGATACGCAGTATTTT. As protein: CSASSGPRGMRTDTQYF.

The sample holds a few counts of this clonotype. The chain links TRBV15 to TRBJ2-1, with a possible D match to TRBD2 (5 bases). The ends were cut back, 1 base at V and 5 bases at J, with 12 bases in the middle. The CDR3 has 15 residues. Germline CDR1 is LNHNV and CDR2 is YYDKDF (reference sequence). CDR3 sequence reads: CATSRARRMDNEQFF. DNA of the CDR3: TGTGCCACCAGCAGAGCGCGGAGGATGGACAATGAGCAGTTCTTC.

This clonotype was detected many times. The chain combines TRBV27 with TRBJ2-2, with D perhaps matching TRBD1 (5 bases). This CDR3 is built from 14 residues. Looked up from germline, CDR1 is MNHEY and CDR2 is SMNVEV (reference sequence). V lost 2 bases and J lost 2, with 6 bases in between. The CDR3: CASSLDSNTGELFF. In DNA form, the CDR3 reads TGTGCCAGCAGTTTAGACAGTAACACCGGGGAGCTGTTTTTT.

This clonotype was recorded a few times. The gene calls are TRBV24-1 and TRBJ2-5, with 8 bases lining up with TRBD1. The junction had 5 bases not matched to a gene; V was cut back by 1 base and J by 2 bases. CDR1 KGHDR and CDR2 SFDVKD come from the germline V gene. The CDR3 totals 16 residues. CDR3 nucleotide sequence: TGTGCCACCAGTGATTTCCTCAGGACAGGGCAAGAGACCCAGTACTTC. Translated, it gives CATSDFLRTGQETQYF.

This clonotype was picked up many times. The CDR3 reads CASSLGLSGRAREQYF. DNA for the CDR3: TGCGCCAGCAGCTTGGGGTTGAGCGGGAGGGCCCGCGAGCAGTACTTC. V usage is TRBV5-1 and J usage is TRBJ2-7, with 10 bases identical to TRBD2. Per germline, CDR1 SGHRS and CDR2 YFSETQ. The V segment lost 0 bases and the J segment 6 bases; nucleotides outside the gene matches: 9. The CDR3 is made up of 16 amino acids.

The chain joins TRBV28 to TRBJ2-3; a possible D gene is TRBD2 (5 bases). CDR3 size: 14 residues. Trimming shortened V by 3 bases and J by 0 bases, and 7 bases separated the two germline ends. Germline CDR1 is MDHEN and CDR2 is SYDVKM. The CDR3 DNA reads as TGTGCCAGCAGTTTGCCGGGGAGCACAGATACGCAGTATTTT. Its translation: CASSLPGSTDTQYF.

The CDR3 is CASSPSTGASGANVLTF. In DNA form, the CDR3 reads TGTGCCAGCTCACCTTCGACAGGGGCCTCTGGGGCCAACGTCCTGACTTTC. This chain links TRBV18 with TRBJ2-6; 8 bases match TRBD1. Trimming cost V 3 bases and J 0 bases; bases outside gene matches: 4. From germline, CDR1 is KGHSH and CDR2 LQKENI. The CDR3 is 17 amino acids. Filled out from reference TRBV18 and TRBJ2-6, the complete variable domain reads NAGVMQNPRHLVRRRGQEARLRCSPMKGHSHVYWYRQLPEEGLKFMVYLQKENIIDESGMPKERFSAEFPKEGPSILRIQQVVRGDSAAYFCASSPSTGASGANVLTFGAGSRLTVL.

This clonotype was seen ten or more times. The junction shows a germline mismatch at one end, possibly a read error. The rearrangement uses TRBV12-3 or TRBV12-4 and TRBJ2-2; perhaps TRBD1 as D (6 bases). There are 13 residues in the CDR3. The CDR3 coding sequence is TGTGCCAGCAGGTTAGGGGGCACCGGGGAGCTGTTTTTT. This sequence encodes CASRLGGTGELFF.

This clonotype was picked up a small number of times. This chain joins TRBV11-2 and TRBJ1-3, with a possible D match to TRBD1 (6 bases). V was trimmed by 3 bases and J by 2 bases, leaving 17 bases between them. The CDR3 loop spans 17 amino acids. CDR1 and CDR2 (germline): SGHAT, FQNNGV. CDR3 sequence reads: CASSLGGARATGNTIYF. CDR3 nucleotide sequence: TGTGCCAGCAGCTTGGGGGGGGCCAGGGCGACTGGAAACACCATATATTTT.

The count of this clonotype is one. The J gene is TRBJ1-4, the V gene TRBV28, with a tentative D call TRBD1 (6 bases). The V and J ends lost 5 bases and 8 bases respectively, with 18 bases between them. Germline CDR1 and CDR2: MDHEN and SYDVKM. The CDR3 spans 15 residues. The CDR3 region is CASSLRQHTGEKLFF. The CDR3 DNA sequence: TGTGCCAGCAGTCTCAGACAGCACACAGGGGAAAAACTGTTTTTT.

The gene calls are TRBV2 and TRBJ2-1; 7 bases agree with TRBD2. Germline values: CDR1 SNHLY, CDR2 FYNNEI. V lost 8 bases and J lost 4; bases outside the gene matches: 8. This CDR3 is 14 amino acids long. The CDR3 DNA reads as TGTGCCAGCCTGCTTACTAGCGTTTACAATGAGCAGTTCTTC. Protein sequence: CASLLTSVYNEQFF.

The V gene is TRBV11-2, the J gene TRBJ2-1; TRBD2 might be the D (6 bases). In germline, CDR1 is SGHAT, CDR2 FQNNGV. The CDR3 has 15 amino acids. Trimming took 7 bases from V and 4 from J, leaving 17 bases between them. CDR3 DNA: TGTGCCAGCACTGGGGGAGGACCTTCGTACAATGAGCAGTTCTTC. Its protein product is CASTGGGPSYNEQFF.

The gene calls are TRBV3-1 and TRBJ2-1; 11 nucleotides agree with TRBD2. Trimming removed 3 bases from V and 8 bases from J; junction bases left unmatched: 12. The CDR3 loop spans 17 amino acids. Germline V gene lookup returns CDR1 LGHDT and CDR2 YNNKEL (reference sequence). The CDR3 reads CASSQELPGLADDEQFF. The CDR3 bases are TGTGCCAGCAGCCAGGAACTACCGGGACTAGCGGATGATGAGCAGTTCTTC.

The sample holds a few counts of this clonotype. The V gene is TRBV9, the J gene TRBJ2-5; 12 nucleotides agree with TRBD2. With V trimmed by 4 bases and J by 4 bases, 5 bases remained unmatched. The CDR3 consists of 15 residues. CDR1 is SGDLS, CDR2 YYNGEE, per germline. The CDR3 reads CASSSGTSGLETQYF. CDR3 DNA: TGTGCCAGCAGCTCCGGGACTAGCGGGCTAGAGACCCAGTACTTC.

This clonotype was counted many times. The chain uses TRBV21-1 and TRBJ1-1; the table's TRBD1 call for D was not verified on the DNA. TRBV21-1 is a listed pseudogene. The CDR3 totals 16 residues. Here the CDR3 reads CASSLTGQGTHTEAFF. The CDR3 region has the DNA TGTGCCAGCAGCCTCACGGGACAGGGGACGCACACTGAAGCTTTCTTT.

This clonotype was picked up a small number of times. The rearrangement joins TRBV19 to TRBJ2-1; 8 nucleotides agree with TRBD2. Germline lookup yields CDR1 LNHDA and CDR2 SQIVND (reference sequence). The CDR3 is 13 amino acids. The junction had 2 bases not matched to a gene; V was cut back by 8 bases and J by 2 bases. The CDR3 loop is CASQREPYNEQFF. In DNA form, the CDR3 reads TGTGCCAGTCAGCGGGAGCCCTACAATGAGCAGTTCTTC.

This clonotype was recorded a few times. The chain links TRBV27 to TRBJ2-1; 13 bases are a match to TRBD2. This CDR3 contains 15 residues. J lost 7 bases, V lost 2 bases, and 2 bases had no gene match. Looked up from germline, CDR1 is MNHEY and CDR2 is SMNVEV (reference sequence). CDR3 region: CASSLMGLAGNEQFF. CDR3 in DNA: TGTGCCAGCAGTTTAATGGGACTAGCGGGGAATGAGCAGTTCTTC.

The chain has TRBV28 and TRBJ1-2, with TRBD1 as a possible D gene (5 bases). Between the trimmed V and J ends, which lost 3 bases and 2 bases, there was a span of 10 bases. The germline V gene has CDR1 MDHEN and CDR2 SYDVKM. This CDR3 is built from 14 residues. The CDR3 region has the DNA TGTGCCAGCAGTTTTAACACAGGCAACTATGGCTACACCTTC. Translation: CASSFNTGNYGYTF.

V usage is TRBV20-1 and J usage is TRBJ1-2; D is undetermined. The CDR3 is 13 residues long. Trimming took off 2 bases at V and 5 bases at J, with 12 bases between the two ends. Germline CDR1 is DFQATT and CDR2 is SNEGSKA (reference sequence). This chain's CDR3 is CSARSATPYGYTF. The CDR3, as DNA: TGCAGTGCTAGATCTGCCACCCCTTATGGCTACACCTTC.

This clonotype was counted between two and nine times. The chain has TRBV11-3 and TRBJ2-1, with 10 bases that match TRBD2. CDR1 and CDR2 from the germline V gene are SGHNT and YENEEA. The V and J ends lost 2 bases and 8 bases, in that order; junction bases with no gene match: 9. CDR3 length: 16 residues. In nucleotides, the CDR3 is TGTGCCAGCAGCTTATTTTCGGCTAGCGGGAGCGATGAGCAGTTCTTC. It codes for CASSLFSASGSDEQFF.

V gene TRBV4-2 combines with J gene TRBJ2-1, with D unresolved. The CDR3 consists of 15 residues. CDR1 is LGHNA and CDR2 is YNFKEQ in the germline V gene. V shed 0 bases and J shed 1 base, with 7 bases lying between them. The CDR3 spells CASSQEGKSYNEQFF. The CDR3 region has the DNA TGTGCCAGCAGCCAAGAGGGGAAATCCTACAATGAGCAGTTCTTC.

The V gene is TRBV15, the J gene TRBJ2-1, with D possibly TRBD2 on 6 matching bases. The CDR3 extends over 14 amino acids. V was clipped by 6 bases and J by 4 bases, with 13 bases between them. Germline CDR1 and CDR2: LNHNV and YYDKDF (reference sequence). In nucleotides, the CDR3 is TGTGCCACCAGTTGGGTAGCGGCATACAATGAGCAGTTCTTC. Translation gives CATSWVAAYNEQFF.

The chain uses TRBV2 and TRBJ2-3, with D possibly being TRBD2 (6 bases). Germline V lookup: CDR1 SNHLY, CDR2 FYNNEI. V dropped 8 bases and J dropped 1 base, with 16 bases sitting between them. There are 15 residues in the CDR3. CDR3 nucleotides: TGTGCCAGCCGAGTGTGGGAGGTTGGCACAGATACGCAGTATTTT. Amino acids: CASRVWEVGTDTQYF.

This clonotype was seen only a few times. V is TRBV24-1 and J is TRBJ2-2; D possibly corresponds to TRBD1 (5 bases). The germline V gene has CDR1 KGHDR and CDR2 SFDVKD. The CDR3 totals 16 residues. The germline V and J ends were trimmed by 0 bases and 0 bases, with 7 bases remaining between them. CDR3 protein: CATSDLGAPNTGELFF. DNA for the CDR3: TGTGCCACCAGTGATTTGGGGGCCCCGAACACCGGGGAGCTGTTTTTT.

This clonotype was seen a handful of times. The V gene is TRBV29-1, the J gene TRBJ1-2, with D hard to call. Trimming left V 7 bases short and J 3 bases short, with 15 bases between. Looked up from germline, CDR1 is SQVTM and CDR2 is ANQGSEA. The CDR3 sequence is 13 residues long. The CDR3 loop is CSAVSPADYGYTF. DNA for the CDR3: TGCAGCGCTGTCTCTCCTGCCGACTATGGCTACACCTTC.